These 25 T cell receptor beta chains were all obtained from the same sample, sequenced in a study of blood T cell repertoires in COVID-19. Only in-frame clones appear in the TCRdb table, and some are missing; sequencing was by immunoSEQ multiplex PCR. The repertoire consists of 100,000 to 150,000 clones, with 86% occurring once and the leading ten covering approximately 5%. Sequences were obtained from peripheral blood. The source is a human donor in a cohort sampled during active COVID-19.

The chain is built from TRBV29-1 and TRBJ2-5, with a possible D match to TRBD2 (6 bases). Germline V CDR1 and CDR2: SQVTM, ANQGSEA. The CDR3 runs 14 residues. V was clipped by 3 bases and J by 2 bases, with 13 bases between them. The CDR3 loop is CSVEGGVGQETQYF. CDR3 in DNA: TGCAGCGTTGAGGGGGGAGTCGGACAAGAGACCCAGTACTTC.

The CDR3 bases are TGTGCCAGCAGCCAACAGTTTTCACCCCTCCACTTT. It yields the protein CASSQQFSPLHF. The chain joins TRBV3-1 (or the pseudogene TRBV3-2) to TRBJ1-6; D gene uncertain. V was pared by 2 bases and J by 9 bases, with 5 bases between. Germline V CDR1 and CDR2: LGHDT, YNNKEL (reference sequence). The CDR3 is 12 amino acids.

The genes are TRBV28 and TRBJ2-7, with 8 positions matching TRBD2. The CDR3 has 15 residues. Germline loops: CDR1 MDHEN, CDR2 SYDVKM. Germline trimming cut 2 bases from V and 6 bases from J; bases unmatched to any gene: 9. The CDR3 sequence: CASSLVSGIGGEQYF. The CDR3 bases are TGTGCCAGCAGTTTAGTTAGCGGGATTGGGGGCGAGCAGTACTTC.

The V gene is TRBV6-5, the J gene TRBJ2-1; D is possibly TRBD2 (5 bases). The CDR3 has 14 amino acids. Trimming removed 4 bases at V and 5 bases at J, with 12 bases between. CDR1 MNHEY and CDR2 SVGAGI come from the germline V gene. CDR3 nucleotides: TGTGCCAGCAGTTTTGCGGGTGCAGACAATGAGCAGTTCTTC. It specifies CASSFAGADNEQFF.

In this sample, this clone turned up a few times. V is TRBV2 and J is TRBJ2-7, with D possibly TRBD2 on 5 matching bases. The ends were cut back, 11 bases at V and 3 bases at J, with 17 bases in the middle. The CDR3 is 13 amino acids. Germline V gene sequence: CDR1 SNHLY, CDR2 FYNNEI. CDR3 sequence reads: CADKAGVDYEQYF. CDR3 coding DNA: TGTGCCGACAAGGCGGGCGTCGACTACGAGCAGTACTTC.

This chain connects TRBV18 to TRBJ2-1; D possibly corresponds to TRBD2 (7 bases). V lost 4 bases, J lost 2 bases, and 18 bases lay in between. Looked up from germline, CDR1 is KGHSH and CDR2 is LQKENI. The CDR3 consists of 17 residues. CDR3 nucleotide sequence: TGTGCCAGCTCACTCCGGACTAGGGGGGTCGCCTACAATGAGCAGTTCTTC. It encodes CASSLRTRGVAYNEQFF.

This chain joins TRBV11-2 and TRBJ2-3; 10 bases align to TRBD2. Germline V gene data show CDR1 as SGHAT and CDR2 as FQNNGV. The V gene end was trimmed by 6 bases and the J gene end by 5 bases; junction bases not matched to a gene: 11. The CDR3 has 16 amino acids. CDR3 residues: CASSPGLAGAVDTQYF. For the CDR3, the DNA is TGTGCCAGCAGTCCCGGCCTAGCGGGAGCGGTAGATACGCAGTATTTT.

The chain carries TRBV6-1 and TRBJ1-1; D is uncertain. Germline CDR1 MNHNS, CDR2 SASEGT. The V end lost 0 bases, the J end lost 7 bases, and 15 bases lay between the germline ends. The CDR3 length is 15 residues. CDR3: CASSEARGNFGEAFF. CDR3 sequence (DNA): TGTGCCAGCAGTGAAGCGAGAGGGAATTTTGGTGAAGCTTTCTTT.

The rearrangement joins TRBV7-3 to TRBJ2-1; D is undetermined. The CDR3 consists of 17 residues. The germline CDR1 and CDR2 sequences are SGHTA and FQGTGA. V lost 1 base and J lost 4, with 17 bases in between. The CDR3 reads CASSLRYGVGTYNEQFF. The CDR3 coding sequence is TGTGCCAGCAGCTTAAGATACGGAGTAGGAACTTACAATGAGCAGTTCTTC.

This clone appeared a few times. V and J are TRBV5-1 and TRBJ2-1; a weak D match, TRBD1 (6 bases). Germline CDR1 reads SGHRS; CDR2 reads YFSETQ. V was clipped by 4 bases and J by 9 bases, with 20 bases between them. The CDR3 totals 15 residues. The chain's CDR3 is CASSPGTYGSSEQFF. The CDR3, as DNA: TGCGCCAGCAGCCCCGGGACATACGGCAGTAGTGAGCAGTTCTTC.

This clone was observed once. In nucleotides, the CDR3 is TGTGCCAGCAGCTTACATCCACGTGCAACTTCTCCCTACGAGCAGTACTTC. Protein sequence: CASSLHPRATSPYEQYF. The V gene is TRBV7-6, the J gene TRBJ2-7, with D unclear. V dropped 2 bases and J dropped 2 bases, with 19 bases sitting between them. The V gene's germline CDR1 is SGHVS and CDR2 FNYEAQ. The CDR3 is 17 residues long.

This chain joins TRBV6-6 and TRBJ1-5, with TRBD1 matching 7 bases. This CDR3 comprises 14 residues. Germline loops: CDR1 MNHNY, CDR2 SVGAGI (reference sequence). V lost 6 bases and J lost 3; bases outside the gene matches: 5. The CDR3: CASRTTGSNQPQHF. The CDR3 nucleotides are TGTGCCAGCAGGACGACAGGGTCCAATCAGCCCCAGCATTTT.

This rearrangement joins TRBV28 to TRBJ2-7; 13 bases match TRBD2. Germline V gene sequence: CDR1 MDHEN, CDR2 SYDVKM. The CDR3 has 16 residues. Unmatched junction bases numbered 7, after V lost 3 bases and J lost 5 bases. The CDR3 loop reads CASSLWTSGSKNEQYF. In nucleotides, the CDR3 is TGTGCCAGCAGTTTGTGGACTAGCGGGAGTAAAAACGAGCAGTACTTC. The whole variable domain, remainder taken from reference TRBV28 and TRBJ2-7, is DVKVTQSSRYLVKRTGEKVFLECVQDMDHENMFWYRQDPGLGLRLIYFSYDVKMKEKGDIPEGYSVSREKKERFSLILESASTNQTSMYLCASSLWTSGSKNEQYFGPGTRLTVT.

V and J are TRBV5-1 and TRBJ2-7; perhaps TRBD2 as D (6 bases). The germline V and J ends were trimmed by 1 base and 5 bases, with 16 bases remaining between them. This CDR3 has 15 residues. Germline CDR1 reads SGHRS; CDR2 reads YFSETQ. In DNA, the CDR3 is TGCGCCAGCAGCTTGACGGCGGGACGTGGGGACGAGCAGTACTTC. It translates to CASSLTAGRGDEQYF.

The rearrangement links TRBV7-8 to TRBJ2-7; the D gene is possibly TRBD1 (5 bases). This CDR3 has 16 amino acids. Trimming stripped 2 bases from V and 1 base from J, with 15 bases between. Per the germline V gene, CDR1 is SGHVS and CDR2 is FQNEAQ. The CDR3 DNA follows: TGTGCCAGCAGCTTAAGGGGAACCGTCCTTTCCTACGAGCAGTACTTC. Translating it yields CASSLRGTVLSYEQYF.

In its sample, this clone was seen once. The chain links TRBV7-2 to TRBJ2-5; D unresolved. The CDR3 extends over 14 amino acids. CDR1 is SGHTA, CDR2 FQGNSA, per germline. V lost 0 bases and J lost 2, with 7 bases in between. The CDR3 region is CASSLAHGQETQYF. The CDR3 DNA reads as TGTGCCAGCAGCTTAGCCCACGGGCAAGAGACCCAGTACTTC.

V is TRBV18 and J is TRBJ2-1; D is perhaps TRBD1 (6 bases). The CDR3 is made up of 17 amino acids. The germline gives CDR1 KGHSH, CDR2 LQKENI. The V end lost 0 bases, the J end lost 6 bases, and 18 bases lay between the germline ends. CDR3 protein: CASSPPSGDGPANEQFF. Written as DNA, the CDR3 is TGTGCCAGCTCACCACCGTCAGGGGACGGACCCGCCAATGAGCAGTTCTTC.

This clone was counted between two and nine times. Within the sample, other DNA sequences also encode this same CDR3. The gene calls are TRBV10-1 and TRBJ2-7; D perhaps matches TRBD2 (6 bases). Trimming shortened V by 5 bases and J by 4 bases, and 6 bases separated the two germline ends. The CDR3 spans 11 residues. Germline V gene sequence: CDR1 WNHNN, CDR2 SYGVQD (reference sequence). The CDR3 DNA reads TGCGCCAGCAGTCGGGGGTACGAGCAGTACTTC. It encodes CASSRGYEQYF.

This clone was observed a single time. V is TRBV5-1 and J is TRBJ1-3; no clear D. Per germline, CDR1 SGHRS and CDR2 YFSETQ. The CDR3 is made up of 16 amino acids. The germline V and J ends were trimmed by 4 bases and 4 bases, with 18 bases remaining between them. The CDR3 sequence: CASSRSRDYDGNTIYF. The DNA for the CDR3 is TGCGCCAGCAGCAGGTCGCGGGATTACGACGGAAACACCATATATTTT.

This chain uses TRBV21-1 with TRBJ2-1; TRBD1, the table's D call, lacks a check against the DNA. TRBV21-1 is designated a pseudogene. The CDR3 has 12 amino acids. The DNA for the CDR3 is TGTGCCAGCAGCAAAGTGAGACAGGAGCAGTTCTTC. It translates to CASSKVRQEQFF.

This clone was found a few times. The V call is TRBV7-2, the J call TRBJ1-2, with 10 bases matching TRBD1. The CDR3 covers 13 residues. CDR1 SGHTA and CDR2 FQGNSA come from the germline V gene. V lost 3 bases, J lost 5 bases, and 0 bases stayed unmatched. CDR3 DNA sequence: TGTGCCAGCAGCTTGGACAGGGGGTATGGCTACACCTTC. Amino acids: CASSLDRGYGYTF.

The V call is TRBV30, the J call TRBJ1-1, with D unresolved. This CDR3 comprises 12 residues. Trimming pared 2 bases from V and 7 bases from J, leaving 11 bases between. Germline V CDR1 and CDR2: GTSNPN, SVGIG (reference sequence). The CDR3 loop is CAWSNGVSEAFF. The CDR3 DNA reads TGTGCCTGGAGTAACGGAGTAAGTGAAGCTTTCTTT.

The V and J genes are TRBV18 and TRBJ2-7, with a possible D match to TRBD2 (6 bases). Germline V gene data show CDR1 as KGHSH and CDR2 as LQKENI. The length of the CDR3 is 14 residues. Trimming took 5 bases from V and 4 from J, leaving 15 bases between them. The CDR3 loop is CASSSSGLNYEQYF. The DNA for the CDR3 is TGTGCCAGCTCAAGTAGCGGCTTGAATTACGAGCAGTACTTC. The full variable domain, with the rest looked up from reference TRBV18 and TRBJ2-7, is NAGVMQNPRHLVRRRGQEARLRCSPMKGHSHVYWYRQLPEEGLKFMVYLQKENIIDESGMPKERFSAEFPKEGPSILRIQQVVRGDSAAYFCASSSSGLNYEQYFGPGTRLTVT.

V gene TRBV6-6 combines with J gene TRBJ2-2; TRBD2 is a possible D gene (5 bases). Germline V gene data show CDR1 as MNHNY and CDR2 as SVGAGI (reference sequence). There are 15 residues in the CDR3. V was clipped by 7 bases and J by 2 bases, with 14 bases between them. The CDR3 region has the DNA TGTGCCAGCAACACCAACCCTAGCAACACCGGGGAGCTGTTTTTT. Amino acid sequence: CASNTNPSNTGELFF.

The rearrangement links TRBV2 to TRBJ2-1; maybe TRBD1 (5 bases). In germline, CDR1 is SNHLY, CDR2 FYNNEI. The CDR3 is 11 amino acids. Trimming stripped 8 bases from V and 12 bases from J, with 14 bases between. CDR3 nucleotide sequence: TGTGCCAGCGATAAGTACAGGCTGCAGTTCTTC. Translated, it gives CASDKYRLQFF.